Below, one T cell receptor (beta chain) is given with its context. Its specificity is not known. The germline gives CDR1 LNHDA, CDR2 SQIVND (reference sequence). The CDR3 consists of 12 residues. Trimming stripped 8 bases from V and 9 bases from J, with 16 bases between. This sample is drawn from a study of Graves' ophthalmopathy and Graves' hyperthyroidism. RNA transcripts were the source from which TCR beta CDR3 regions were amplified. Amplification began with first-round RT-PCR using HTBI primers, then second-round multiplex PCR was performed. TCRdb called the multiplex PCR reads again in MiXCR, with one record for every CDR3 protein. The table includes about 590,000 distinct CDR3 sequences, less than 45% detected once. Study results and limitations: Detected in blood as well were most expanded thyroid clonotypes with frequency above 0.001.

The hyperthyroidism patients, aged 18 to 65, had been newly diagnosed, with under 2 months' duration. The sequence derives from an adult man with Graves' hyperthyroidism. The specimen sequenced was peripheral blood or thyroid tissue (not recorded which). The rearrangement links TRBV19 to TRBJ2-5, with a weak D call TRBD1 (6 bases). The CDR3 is CASDRYDQPQYF. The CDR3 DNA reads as TGTGCCAGTGACAGGTACGATCAGCCCCAGTACTTC. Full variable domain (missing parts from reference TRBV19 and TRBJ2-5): DGGITQSPKYLFRKEGQNVTLSCEQNLNHDAMYWYRQDPGQGLRLIYYSQIVNDFQKGDIAEGYSVSREKKESFPLTVTSAQKNPTAFYLCASDRYDQPQYFGPGTRLLVL.